The 21 T cell receptor beta chains below come from one sample, sequenced in a study of shared clonotypes between healthy human individuals. Produced via immunoSEQ multiplex PCR; TCRdb's table is partial and in-frame only. The repertoire holds 110,000 or so clones, with around 66% as singletons. The material sequenced was memory CD8+ T cells sorted from blood. Subset of the sample: CD45RO+ cells pooled with CCR7-negative TemRA cells. The receptors were sampled from a young woman in good health.

This chain joins TRBV15 and TRBJ2-5; D could derive from TRBD1 or TRBD2 (5 bases each). Trimming pared 0 bases from V and 5 bases from J, leaving 10 bases between. Germline values: CDR1 LNHNV, CDR2 YYDKDF (reference sequence). The CDR3 runs 14 residues. The CDR3 protein is CATSRDLGAETQYF. The CDR3 bases are TGTGCCACCAGCAGAGATCTCGGGGCGGAGACCCAGTACTTC.

This chain joins TRBV19 and TRBJ2-7; D call uncertain. V was pared by 6 bases and J by 7 bases, with 13 bases between. The CDR3 spans 12 residues. Germline V gives CDR1 LNHDA, CDR2 SQIVND (reference sequence). CDR3 protein: CASSMWRREQYF. DNA for the CDR3: TGTGCCAGTAGCATGTGGCGTCGTGAGCAGTACTTC.

This clone was seen a handful of times. The chain employs TRBV7-9 and TRBJ2-1; 7 positions match TRBD2. This CDR3 is 16 amino acids long. CDR1 is SEHNR and CDR2 is FQNEAQ in the germline V gene (reference sequence). The V and J ends lost 5 bases and 4 bases, in that order; junction bases with no gene match: 11. Here the CDR3 reads CASSPRGGSKYNEQFF. DNA of the CDR3: TGTGCCAGCAGCCCACGAGGCGGGAGTAAGTACAATGAGCAGTTCTTC.

This clone was recorded at least ten times. V and J are TRBV4-2 and TRBJ2-2, with 9 bases lining up with TRBD2. The CDR3 consists of 17 residues. V dropped 0 bases and J dropped 4; count of bases not matched to a gene: 6. From germline, CDR1 is LGHNA and CDR2 YNFKEQ. Here the CDR3 reads CASSQDLAGEVTGELFF. The CDR3 DNA is TGTGCCAGCAGCCAAGACTTAGCGGGAGAGGTCACCGGGGAGCTGTTTTTT.

This clone was seen many times. The chain has TRBV6-4 and TRBJ2-6, with D uncertain. CDR1 and CDR2 (germline): MRHNA, SNTAGT. The CDR3 extends over 14 amino acids. V gave up 6 bases and J gave up 0 bases, with 6 bases separating them. The CDR3 DNA follows: TGTGCCAGCAGCAAAGACTCTGGGGCCAACGTCCTGACTTTC. It encodes CASSKDSGANVLTF.

The chain has TRBV6-5 and TRBJ1-6; D is undetermined. The germline V and J ends were trimmed by 6 bases and 10 bases, with 10 bases remaining between them. Per germline, CDR1 MNHEY and CDR2 SVGAGI. This CDR3 has 12 amino acids. The CDR3 here is CASRSGESPLHF. The CDR3 region has the DNA TGTGCCAGCAGATCCGGAGAATCACCCCTCCACTTT.

This clone occurred a few times. The V gene is TRBV20-1, the J gene TRBJ1-3; D is unresolved. This CDR3 contains 11 residues. Germline CDR1 DFQATT, CDR2 SNEGSKA (reference sequence). The V end was cut by 6 bases, the J end by 0 bases, with 3 bases between. This CDR3 reads CSAHSGNTIYF. The CDR3 DNA sequence: TGCAGTGCGCACTCTGGAAACACCATATATTTT.

This rearrangement joins TRBV27 to TRBJ2-7; weak D call: TRBD2 (5 bases). This CDR3 is built from 14 residues. Germline assignment: CDR1 MNHEY and CDR2 SMNVEV (reference sequence). Trimming stripped 6 bases from V and 2 bases from J, with 14 bases between. The CDR3 region has the DNA TGTGCCAGCAGGGCCCAGCGGCTCGCCTACGAGCAGTACTTC. Amino acids: CASRAQRLAYEQYF.

This clone appeared a single time. This chain uses TRBV19 with TRBJ2-7; D is possibly TRBD2 (6 bases). The CDR3 sequence is 12 residues long. CDR1 is LNHDA, CDR2 SQIVND, per germline (reference sequence). V was cut by 8 bases and J by 2 bases, with 10 bases left in between. The CDR3 loop is CASRGGTYEQYF. CDR3 in DNA: TGTGCCAGTCGGGGCGGGACCTACGAGCAGTACTTC. The variable domain in full, with the rest retrieved from reference TRBV19 and TRBJ2-7, is DGGITQSPKYLFRKEGQNVTLSCEQNLNHDAMYWYRQDPGQGLRLIYYSQIVNDFQKGDIAEGYSVSREKKESFPLTVTSAQKNPTAFYLCASRGGTYEQYFGPGTRLTVT.

The table lists this clone with a few counts. This chain joins TRBV5-5 and TRBJ2-3; 7 nucleotides agree with TRBD2. This CDR3 is built from 14 residues. The germline CDR1 and CDR2 sequences are SGHKS and YYEKEE (reference sequence). The V gene end was trimmed by 1 base and the J gene end by 4 bases; junction bases not matched to a gene: 3. The CDR3 nucleotides are TGTGCCAGCAGCTTGAGGGAGGGAGCAGATACGCAGTATTTT. Protein product: CASSLREGADTQYF.

V is TRBV28 and J is TRBJ2-5; 13 nucleotides match TRBD2. Per the germline V gene, CDR1 is MDHEN and CDR2 is SYDVKM. This CDR3 contains 18 residues. V shed 5 bases, J shed 5 bases, and the junction held 14 bases outside the gene matches. The CDR3 protein is CASSPMKGLAGVWETQYF. The DNA for the CDR3 is TGTGCCAGCAGTCCAATGAAAGGACTAGCGGGAGTCTGGGAGACCCAGTACTTC.

This clone was observed a handful of times. The chain couples TRBV7-9 to TRBJ2-7; the match to TRBD2 covers 11 bases. Per the germline V gene, CDR1 is SEHNR and CDR2 is FQNEAQ (reference sequence). V trimming: 6 bases; J trimming: 3 bases; junction bases outside the gene matches: 1. This CDR3 region has 13 residues. This chain's CDR3 is CASRTSGDYEQYF. In nucleotides, the CDR3 is TGTGCCAGCAGGACTAGCGGGGACTACGAGCAGTACTTC.

The gene calls are TRBV27 and TRBJ2-5; D is uncertain. Germline V lookup: CDR1 MNHEY, CDR2 SMNVEV (reference sequence). This CDR3 spans 16 amino acids. Trimming stripped 4 bases from V and 1 base from J, with 16 bases between. The CDR3 DNA is TGTGCCAGCAGTTATACGACCGGACCGATCCAAGAGACCCAGTACTTC. It specifies CASSYTTGPIQETQYF.

Concerning this clone: With a much larger clone just one base away, this may be a read error. V gene TRBV29-1 combines with J gene TRBJ2-7; D gene uncertain. Per the germline V gene, CDR1 is SQVTM and CDR2 is ANQGSEA. V lost 0 bases and J lost 2, with 8 bases in between. The CDR3 is 13 residues long. Here the CDR3 DNA reads TGCAGCGTTGAAGATACGGATACCTACGAGCAGTACTTC. Translation gives CSVEDTDTYEQYF.

The rearrangement links TRBV27 to TRBJ2-1; 15 positions agree with TRBD2. The V gene's germline CDR1 is MNHEY and CDR2 SMNVEV (reference sequence). This CDR3 spans 17 amino acids. The trim removed 6 bases at V and 2 bases at J, leaving 5 bases unmatched. In DNA form, the CDR3 reads TGTGCCAGCAGCCGGACTAGCGGGAGGGTCCCCTACAATGAGCAGTTCTTC. Protein: CASSRTSGRVPYNEQFF.

This clone was seen a handful of times. CDR3 DNA sequence: TGTGCCAGTAGTGGCCGGGAGGGCAATGAGCAGTTCTTC. The encoded protein is CASSGREGNEQFF. The chain is built from TRBV19 and TRBJ2-1, with 8 bases fitting TRBD2. This CDR3 region has 13 residues. Germline V CDR1 and CDR2: LNHDA, SQIVND (reference sequence). V shed 5 bases and J 6 bases; nucleotides not matched to a gene: 3.

The chain is built from TRBV18 and TRBJ2-6; perhaps TRBD1 as D (5 bases). Trimming cost V 3 bases and J 0 bases, with 24 bases left between them. The germline V gene has CDR1 KGHSH and CDR2 LQKENI. This CDR3 is 21 amino acids long. The CDR3: CASSPPMGRAFPSSGANVLTF. CDR3 DNA sequence: TGTGCCAGCTCACCCCCTATGGGCAGGGCGTTTCCTAGCTCTGGGGCCAACGTCCTGACTTTC.

The chain links TRBV6-5 to TRBJ2-7; no clear D. The CDR3 covers 14 residues. Germline-derived CDR1 and CDR2 are MNHEY and SVGAGI. Deletions cut 8 bases from V and 0 bases from J, with 14 bases between. The CDR3: CASSRTRSSYEQYF. The DNA for the CDR3 is TGTGCCAGCTCCCGGACCAGGAGCTCCTACGAGCAGTACTTC.

A word on this clone: The identical CDR3 is also encoded by other nucleotide sequences in the sample. The genes are TRBV27 and TRBJ2-7; D unresolved. V was trimmed by 4 bases and J by 1 base, leaving 2 bases between them. Germline V gene sequence: CDR1 MNHEY, CDR2 SMNVEV (reference sequence). The CDR3 has 11 residues. CDR3 nucleotides: TGTGCCAGCAGTTCGTCCTACGAGCAGTACTTC. Protein product: CASSSSYEQYF.

The sample holds a few counts of this clone. The chain employs TRBV11-2 and TRBJ2-7; 11 bases line up with TRBD2. The V gene's germline CDR1 is SGHAT and CDR2 FQNNGV. Trimming removed 5 bases from V and 3 bases from J; junction bases left unmatched: 6. The CDR3 extends over 15 amino acids. In DNA, the CDR3 is TGTGCCAGCAGCGCCCCCGGGACTAGCGGCTACGAGCAGTACTTC. Its protein is CASSAPGTSGYEQYF.

In DNA form, the CDR3 reads TGTGCCAGCAGCATATTGACAGGGGCCTACGAGCAGTACTTC. Translating it yields CASSILTGAYEQYF. This sequence joins TRBV5-4 and TRBJ2-7; 8 bases match TRBD1. CDR1 is SGHNT, CDR2 YYREEE, per germline (reference sequence). The ends lost 4 bases at V and 2 bases at J; junction bases unmatched: 5. This CDR3 has 14 amino acids.